This T cell receptor (beta chain) stems from a study of identical twins. Each donor (without exception) was a healthy Caucasian. The sample holds a few counts of this clonotype. Its matching antigen is unknown. Study-wide findings and caveats: Compared with models, monozygotic twins showed more out-of-frame TCR alpha sharing. The abundant beta clonotypes from cord blood had fewer insertions, and memory repertoires had none of this.

V lost 3 bases, J lost 13 bases, and 18 bases lay in between. This CDR3 spans 13 amino acids. CDR1 MNHEY and CDR2 SMNVEV come from the germline V gene (reference sequence). After template switching added a universal primer site, the resulting cDNA carried unique molecular identifiers. In TCRdb, the 5' RACE reads were re-called with MiXCR into one record per CDR3 protein. The sample yields around 500,000 distinct CDR3 sequences, 12% to 15% seen once. The same sample was also used in a study of yellow fever vaccine responses in identical twins.

This TCR was sampled from a woman aged 18-35 years in good health. The chain has TRBV27 and TRBJ1-2, with D unclear. The sequencing input was CD4+ T cells sorted from blood. CDR3 DNA sequence: TGTGCCAGCAGTTTCGACGACCGGAGCCTCAGCACCTTC. It is translated as CASSFDDRSLSTF.